The 20 T cell receptor beta chains given below trace back to one sample, sequenced in a study of T cell repertoires in cytomegalovirus infection. For these TCRs, the target antigens are not known. TCRdb reanalysed the reads using MiXCR and keeps one entry per CDR3 protein. The table records 900,000 to 950,000 distinct CDR3 sequences, 31% of them present only once. Sequencing used cultured CD8+ T cells from PBMCs, obtained from culture after CMV antigen stimulation. The source of these receptors is a human donor in good health (CMV status not recorded). Some clones in this sample may be carry-over from other donors' samples.

The chain couples TRBV29-1 to TRBJ2-2; TRBD1 might be the D (6 bases). The ends were cut back, 6 bases at V and 6 bases at J, with 17 bases in the middle. Germline assignment: CDR1 SQVTM and CDR2 ANQGSEA. This CDR3 spans 14 amino acids. The CDR3 nucleotides are TGCAGCGTGACCGGGTGGGGGCGATCCGGGGAGCTGTTTTTT. This codes for CSVTGWGRSGELFF.

There are a few counts of this clonotype. This sequence joins TRBV9 and TRBJ2-3; TRBD2 matches at 10 bases. The CDR3 is made up of 17 amino acids. From germline, CDR1 is SGDLS and CDR2 YYNGEE. V dropped 6 bases and J dropped 4; count of bases not matched to a gene: 14. CDR3 bases: TGTGCCAGCACCCCAGGACAAGGACTAGCGGTCCCAGATACGCAGTATTTT. It is translated as CASTPGQGLAVPDTQYF.

The chain combines TRBV12-3 or TRBV12-4 with TRBJ2-5, with 14 bases identical to TRBD2. CDR3 length: 18 residues. V lost 3 bases, J lost 1 base, and 7 bases stayed unmatched. The CDR3 loop is CASSFWTSGGQAQETQYF. CDR3 nucleotides: TGTGCCAGCAGTTTCTGGACTAGCGGGGGGCAAGCCCAAGAGACCCAGTACTTC.

This clonotype was picked up a small number of times. The chain is built from TRBV7-3 and TRBJ1-6; D remains ambiguous. V was shortened by 5 bases and J by 6 bases, with 11 bases between the two germline ends. The CDR3 has 14 amino acids. Germline-derived CDR1 and CDR2 are SGHTA and FQGTGA. The CDR3 loop is CASSEQRFNSPLHF. The DNA of the CDR3 is TGTGCCAGCAGCGAACAGAGATTTAATTCACCCCTCCACTTT.

This clonotype appeared many times. V usage is TRBV7-8 and J usage is TRBJ2-7; no clear D gene. Germline-derived CDR1 and CDR2 are SGHVS and FQNEAQ. V lost 5 bases and J 3 bases, leaving 17 bases between the germline ends. The CDR3 contains 15 residues. In nucleotides, the CDR3 is TGTGCCAGCAGCCCCCGCCCCCGCTTGGGCTACGAGCAGTACGTC. Protein: CASSPRPRLGYEQYV.

With regard to this clonotype: The junction differs from germline at one of its ends, possibly a read error. The V gene is TRBV10-3, the J gene TRBJ2-2; TRBD1 matches 7 bases. This CDR3 comprises 15 residues. The V gene's germline CDR1 is ENHRY and CDR2 SYGVKD. The CDR3: CAIRTGTANTEELFF. In nucleotides, the CDR3 is TGTGCCATCAGAACAGGGACAGCGAACACCGAGGAGCTGTTTTTT.

The CDR3 is CASSQESGSTEAFF. Written as DNA, the CDR3 is TGCGCCAGCAGCCAAGAGTCCGGGAGCACTGAAGCTTTCTTT. The V and J genes are TRBV4-1 and TRBJ1-1; no clear D. The CDR3 runs to 14 residues. Per germline, CDR1 MGHRA and CDR2 YSYEKL. The germline V and J ends were trimmed by 0 bases and 4 bases, with 9 bases remaining between them.

Comment on this clonotype: A much larger clone lies one base from this, so it may be a read error. The rearrangement links TRBV7-2 to TRBJ1-1, with TRBD1 as a possible D gene (6 bases). The V gene's germline CDR1 is SGHTA and CDR2 FQGNSA. The CDR3 covers 16 residues. This chain's CDR3 is CVSSPLLTGWDTEAFF. DNA of the CDR3: TGTGTCAGCAGCCCACTATTGACAGGTTGGGACACTGAAGCTTTCTTT.

This chain connects TRBV7-9 to TRBJ1-1, with D possibly matching TRBD1 (6 bases). Trimming took 0 bases from V and 1 from J, leaving 9 bases between them. The CDR3 runs to 15 residues. Per the germline V gene, CDR1 is SEHNR and CDR2 is FQNEAQ (reference sequence). The CDR3 sequence is CASSLAPTGNTEAFF. The CDR3 DNA reads as TGTGCCAGCAGCTTAGCTCCGACAGGGAACACTGAAGCTTTCTTT.

This chain links TRBV12-3 or TRBV12-4 with TRBJ1-2; 7 bases map to TRBD1. The CDR3 has 13 residues. V trimming: 7 bases; J trimming: 4 bases; junction bases outside the gene matches: 6. CDR3 loop: CASTTGQIYGYTF. CDR3 nucleotides: TGTGCCAGCACTACGGGACAGATCTATGGCTACACCTTC.

This clonotype was found a few times. The chain has TRBV19 and TRBJ2-5, with D perhaps given as TRBD1 or TRBD2 (6 bases each). CDR3 length equals 14 residues. Germline loops: CDR1 LNHDA, CDR2 SQIVND (reference sequence). Trimming pared 7 bases from V and 7 bases from J, leaving 19 bases between. The CDR3 loop reads CASTTTGGHGTQYF. CDR3 sequence (DNA): TGTGCCAGTACTACCACCGGGGGACATGGGACCCAGTACTTC.

This clonotype was seen a few times. The genes are TRBV7-9 and TRBJ2-7; 11 bases fit TRBD2. This CDR3 spans 15 amino acids. In germline, CDR1 is SEHNR, CDR2 FQNEAQ (reference sequence). With 5 bases clipped from V and 3 bases from J, the junction kept 6 bases outside the gene matches. CDR3 sequence reads: CASSHPTSGDYEQYF. The CDR3 nucleotides are TGTGCCAGCAGCCACCCGACTAGCGGGGACTACGAGCAGTACTTC.

The chain carries TRBV24-1 and TRBJ1-1; 7 nucleotides match TRBD1. Germline assignment: CDR1 KGHDR and CDR2 SFDVKD. The trim removed 5 bases at V and 6 bases at J, leaving 8 bases unmatched. The CDR3 runs to 14 residues. This CDR3 is CATSGFRQGSEAFF. In nucleotides, the CDR3 is TGTGCCACCAGTGGGTTCCGACAGGGATCTGAAGCTTTCTTT.

This clonotype was seen at least ten times. DNA for the CDR3: TGTGCCAGCAGCTTAGAGGCCCTCCCCAATCAGCCCCAGCATTTT. Its protein is CASSLEALPNQPQHF. This chain joins TRBV7-9 and TRBJ1-5; D is unclear. V was pared by 1 base and J by 3 bases, with 10 bases between. The CDR3 consists of 15 residues. Germline assignment: CDR1 SEHNR and CDR2 FQNEAQ (reference sequence).

To note about this clonotype: One base away lies a much larger clone, so this may be a sequencing read error. CDR3 region: CVSSYGQATEAFF. The CDR3 bases are TGTGTCAGCAGTTACGGGCAGGCCACTGAAGCTTTCTTT. J is TRBJ1-1 and V is TRBV6-5, with D uncertain. Germline CDR1 MNHEY, CDR2 SVGAGI. This CDR3 spans 13 amino acids.

In regard to this clonotype: This clone may be a read error of a much larger clone one base away. The chain combines TRBV7-2 with TRBJ1-3, with D possibly TRBD1 on 5 matching bases. The germline V and J ends were trimmed by 2 bases and 2 bases, with 10 bases remaining between them. CDR3 size: 15 residues. Germline V gives CDR1 SGHTA, CDR2 FQGNSA. The CDR3 loop reads CASSLRGLTGNTIYF. CDR3 nucleotide sequence: TGTGCCAGCAGCTTAAGGGGCTTGACTGGAAACACCATATATTTT.

The chain combines TRBV7-3 with TRBJ2-3; TRBD2 might be the D (6 bases). V was shortened by 6 bases and J by 5 bases, with 21 bases between the two germline ends. Germline values: CDR1 SGHTA, CDR2 FQGTGA. The CDR3 loop spans 16 amino acids. CDR3 amino acids: CASSAAGSYLVDTQYF. The CDR3 DNA sequence: TGTGCCAGCAGTGCAGCCGGGAGCTACCTGGTAGATACGCAGTATTTT.

The sample holds many counts of this clonotype. This chain uses TRBV7-2 with TRBJ2-1; no definite D call. The length of the CDR3 is 12 residues. Germline CDR1 and CDR2: SGHTA and FQGNSA. The CDR3 bases are TGTGGCACCGGGCAGCCCGACAATGAGCAGTTCTTC. Amino acid sequence: CGTGQPDNEQFF.

As concerns this clonotype: The junction shows a germline mismatch at one end, possibly a read error. The V and J genes are TRBV3-1 and TRBJ1-2; no firm D call. The CDR3 sequence is 14 residues long. Germline CDR1 is LGHDT and CDR2 is YNNKEL (reference sequence). Here the CDR3 reads CAGSQDEGFGGYTF. The CDR3 coding sequence is TGTGCCGGCAGCCAAGATGAAGGGTTCGGTGGCTACACCTTC.

The V call is TRBV12-5, the J call TRBJ1-2; D not certain. The CDR3 extends over 14 amino acids. The germline CDR1 and CDR2 sequences are LGHNT and FRNRAP. The ends were cut back, 6 bases at V and 6 bases at J, with 17 bases in the middle. DNA of the CDR3: TGTGCTAGTGGCCCGCCCCGGGGAGTAGATGGCTACACCTTC. Its translation: CASGPPRGVDGYTF.